This T cell receptor (beta chain) was captured by sequencing in a study of T cells after yellow fever vaccination. The length of the CDR3 is 16 residues. The J segment lost 6 bases and the V segment lost 6 bases, leaving 8 bases of the junction unmatched. Germline CDR1 is MNHEY and CDR2 is SVGAGI. TCRdb fed the 5' RACE reads into MiXCR, producing one record per CDR3 protein. The top ten hold roughly a third of the sample, which has 180,000 or so distinct CDR3 sequences, 8% to 13% seen once. The table lists this clonotype with a few counts. The gene calls are TRBV6-5 and TRBJ2-2; 12 bases align to TRBD1. This TCR derives from a man in his late teens or twenties who received the YFV17D yellow fever vaccine. Sequenced here: CD8+ T cells sorted from PBMCs, sampled 15 days after the yellow fever booster vaccination. In DNA, the CDR3 is TGTGCCAGCAGCCGCCGGGACAGGGGGCTGGCCGGGGAGCTGTTTTTT. It specifies CASSRRDRGLAGELFF.